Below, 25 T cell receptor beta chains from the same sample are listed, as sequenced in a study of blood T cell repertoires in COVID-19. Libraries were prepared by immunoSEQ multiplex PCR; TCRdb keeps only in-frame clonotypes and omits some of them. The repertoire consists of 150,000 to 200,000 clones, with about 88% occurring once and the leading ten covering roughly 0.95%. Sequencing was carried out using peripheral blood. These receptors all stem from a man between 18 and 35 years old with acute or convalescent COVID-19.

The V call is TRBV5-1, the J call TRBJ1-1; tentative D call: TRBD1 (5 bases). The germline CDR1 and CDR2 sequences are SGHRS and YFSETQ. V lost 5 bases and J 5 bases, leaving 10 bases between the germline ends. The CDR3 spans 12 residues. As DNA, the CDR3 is TGCGCCAGCAGTCAGGGTGGGACTGAAGCTTTCTTT. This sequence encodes CASSQGGTEAFF.

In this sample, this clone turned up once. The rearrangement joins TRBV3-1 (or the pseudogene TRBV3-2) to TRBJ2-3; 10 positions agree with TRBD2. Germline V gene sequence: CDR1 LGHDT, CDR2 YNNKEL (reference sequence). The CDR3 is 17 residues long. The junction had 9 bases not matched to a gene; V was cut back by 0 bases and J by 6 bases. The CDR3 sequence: CASSQDRLAGVGDTQYF. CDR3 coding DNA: TGTGCCAGCAGCCAAGATCGGCTAGCGGGGGTAGGTGATACGCAGTATTTT.

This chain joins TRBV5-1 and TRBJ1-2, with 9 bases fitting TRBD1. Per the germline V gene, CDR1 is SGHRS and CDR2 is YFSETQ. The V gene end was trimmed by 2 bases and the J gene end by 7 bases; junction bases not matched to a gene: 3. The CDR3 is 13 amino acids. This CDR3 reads CASSFGQGRGYTF. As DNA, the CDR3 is TGCGCCAGCAGCTTTGGACAGGGGCGTGGCTACACCTTC.

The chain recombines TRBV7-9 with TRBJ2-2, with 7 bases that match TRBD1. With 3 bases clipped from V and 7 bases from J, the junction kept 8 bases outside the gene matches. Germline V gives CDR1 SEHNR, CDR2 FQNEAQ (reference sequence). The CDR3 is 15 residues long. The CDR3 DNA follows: TGTGCCAGCAGCTTTAAGGGACAGATCGTCGGGGAGCTGTTTTTT. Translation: CASSFKGQIVGELFF.

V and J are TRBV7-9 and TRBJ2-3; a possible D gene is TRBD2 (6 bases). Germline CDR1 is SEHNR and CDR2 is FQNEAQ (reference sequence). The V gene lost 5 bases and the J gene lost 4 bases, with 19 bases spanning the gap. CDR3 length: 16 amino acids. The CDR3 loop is CASSPLGRDGADTQYF. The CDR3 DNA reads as TGTGCCAGCAGCCCCCTGGGGCGGGACGGGGCAGATACGCAGTATTTT.

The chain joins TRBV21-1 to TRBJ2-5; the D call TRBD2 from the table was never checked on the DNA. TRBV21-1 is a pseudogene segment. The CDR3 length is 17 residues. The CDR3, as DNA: TGTGCCAGCAGCAAAGGCCGGGGGTGGGGGATCGTAGAGACCCAGTACTTC. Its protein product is CASSKGRGWGIVETQYF.

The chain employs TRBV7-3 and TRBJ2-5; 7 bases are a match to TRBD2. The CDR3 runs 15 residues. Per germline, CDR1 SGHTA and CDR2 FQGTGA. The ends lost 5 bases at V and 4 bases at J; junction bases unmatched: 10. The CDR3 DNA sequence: TGTGCCAGCAGCCAAACCCGGACTAGTCCAGAGACCCAGTACTTC. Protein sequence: CASSQTRTSPETQYF.

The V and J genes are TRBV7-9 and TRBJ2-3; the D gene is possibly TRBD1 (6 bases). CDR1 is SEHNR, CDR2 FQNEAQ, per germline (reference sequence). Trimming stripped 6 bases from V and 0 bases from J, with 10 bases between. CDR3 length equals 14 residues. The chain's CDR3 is CASRWTVSTDTQYF. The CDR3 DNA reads TGTGCCAGCAGATGGACAGTTAGCACAGATACGCAGTATTTT.

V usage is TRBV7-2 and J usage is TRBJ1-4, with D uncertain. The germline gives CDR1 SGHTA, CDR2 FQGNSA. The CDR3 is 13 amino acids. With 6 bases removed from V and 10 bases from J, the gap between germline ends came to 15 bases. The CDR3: CASSYGDLGKLFF. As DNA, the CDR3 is TGTGCCAGCAGTTATGGAGACCTGGGAAAACTGTTTTTT.

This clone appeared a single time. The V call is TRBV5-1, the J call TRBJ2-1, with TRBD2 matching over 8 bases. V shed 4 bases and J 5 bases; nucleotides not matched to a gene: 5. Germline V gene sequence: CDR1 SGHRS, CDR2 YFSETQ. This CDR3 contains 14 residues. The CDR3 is CASSGTSYDNEQFF. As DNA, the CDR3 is TGCGCCAGCAGCGGGACTAGTTATGACAATGAGCAGTTCTTC. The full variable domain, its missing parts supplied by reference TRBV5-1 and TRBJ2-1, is KAGVTQTPRYLIKTRGQQVTLSCSPISGHRSVSWYQQTPGQGLQFLFEYFSETQRNKGNFPGRFSGRQFSNSRSEMNVSTLELGDSALYLCASSGTSYDNEQFFGPGTRLTVL.

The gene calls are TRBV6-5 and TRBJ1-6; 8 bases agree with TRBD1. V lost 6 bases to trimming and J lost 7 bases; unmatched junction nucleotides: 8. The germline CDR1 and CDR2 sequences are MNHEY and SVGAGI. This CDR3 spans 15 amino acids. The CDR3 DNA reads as TGTGCCAGCAGCAGAGGACAGGGTCAGAATTCACCCCTCCACTTT. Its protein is CASSRGQGQNSPLHF.

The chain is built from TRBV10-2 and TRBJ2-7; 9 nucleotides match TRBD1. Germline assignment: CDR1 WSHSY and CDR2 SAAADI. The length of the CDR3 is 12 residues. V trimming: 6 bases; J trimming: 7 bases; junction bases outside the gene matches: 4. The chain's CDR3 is CASSPDRGEQYV. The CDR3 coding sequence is TGCGCCAGCAGCCCAGACAGGGGGGAGCAGTACGTC.

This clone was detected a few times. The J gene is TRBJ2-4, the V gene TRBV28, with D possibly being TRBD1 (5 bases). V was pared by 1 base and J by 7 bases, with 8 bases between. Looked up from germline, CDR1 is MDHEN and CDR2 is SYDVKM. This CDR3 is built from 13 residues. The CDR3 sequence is CASSLSAGNIQYF. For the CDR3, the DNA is TGTGCCAGCAGTTTATCGGCAGGGAACATTCAGTACTTC.

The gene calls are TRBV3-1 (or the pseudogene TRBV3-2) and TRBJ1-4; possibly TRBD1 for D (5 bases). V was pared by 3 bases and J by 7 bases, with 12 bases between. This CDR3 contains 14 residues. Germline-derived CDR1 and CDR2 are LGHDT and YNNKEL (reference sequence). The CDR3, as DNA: TGTGCCAGCAGCCAGGGGCAGGGTGGTGAAAAACTGTTTTTT. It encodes CASSQGQGGEKLFF.

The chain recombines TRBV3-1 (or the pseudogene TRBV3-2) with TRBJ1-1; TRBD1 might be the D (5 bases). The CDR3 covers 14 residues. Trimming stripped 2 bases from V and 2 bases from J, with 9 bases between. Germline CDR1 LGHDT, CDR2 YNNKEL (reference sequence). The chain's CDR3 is CASSQRQLNTEAFF. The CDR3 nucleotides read TGTGCCAGCAGCCAAAGACAGCTAAACACTGAAGCTTTCTTT.

The CDR3 region has the DNA TGTGCCAGCAGCGCGGGACAGGGCTATGGCTACACCTTC. Its translation: CASSAGQGYGYTF. V and J are TRBV25-1 and TRBJ1-2; 9 bases align to TRBD1. Losses at the gene ends were 6 bases for V and 4 bases for J; bases not matched to a gene: 3. This CDR3 has 13 residues. Germline V lookup: CDR1 MGHDK, CDR2 SYGVNS.

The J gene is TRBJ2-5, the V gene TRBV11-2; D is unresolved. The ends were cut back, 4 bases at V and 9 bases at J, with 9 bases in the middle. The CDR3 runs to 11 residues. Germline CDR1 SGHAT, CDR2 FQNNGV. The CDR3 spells CASSSRLAQYF. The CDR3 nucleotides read TGTGCCAGCAGCTCCCGGTTAGCCCAGTACTTC. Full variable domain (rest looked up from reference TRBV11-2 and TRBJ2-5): EAGVAQSPRYKIIEKRQSVAFWCNPISGHATLYWYQQILGQGPKLLIQFQNNGVVDDSQLPKDRFSAERLKGVDSTLKIQPAKLEDSAVYLCASSSRLAQYFGPGTRLLVL.

The CDR3 protein is CATSEGSGAAKNIQYF. CDR3 DNA: TGTGCCACCAGTGAAGGGTCAGGGGCAGCCAAAAACATTCAGTACTTC. The chain has TRBV24-1 and TRBJ2-4; possible D gene TRBD1, 6 bases. In germline, CDR1 is KGHDR, CDR2 SFDVKD. This CDR3 comprises 16 residues. V was shortened by 4 bases and J by 0 bases, with 12 bases between the two germline ends.

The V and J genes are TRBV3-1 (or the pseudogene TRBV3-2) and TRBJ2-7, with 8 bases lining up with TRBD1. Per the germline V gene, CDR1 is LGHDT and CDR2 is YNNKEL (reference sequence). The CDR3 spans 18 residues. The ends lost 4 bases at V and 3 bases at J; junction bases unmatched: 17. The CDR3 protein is CASSRSLIGQGRDYEQYF. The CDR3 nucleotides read TGTGCCAGCAGCCGTAGTCTAATCGGACAGGGAAGAGACTACGAGCAGTACTTC.

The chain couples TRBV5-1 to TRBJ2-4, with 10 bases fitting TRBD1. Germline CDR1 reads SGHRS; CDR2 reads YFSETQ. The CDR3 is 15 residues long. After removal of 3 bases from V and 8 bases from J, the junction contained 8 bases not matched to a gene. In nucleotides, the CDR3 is TGCGCCAGCAGCTGGGGGGACAGGGGTCTCGACATTCAGTACTTC. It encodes CASSWGDRGLDIQYF.

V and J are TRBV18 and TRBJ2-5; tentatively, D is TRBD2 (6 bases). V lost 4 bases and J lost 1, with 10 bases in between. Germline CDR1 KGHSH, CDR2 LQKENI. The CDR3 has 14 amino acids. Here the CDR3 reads CASSQTSSQETQYF. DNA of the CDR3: TGTGCCAGCTCACAAACTAGCTCCCAAGAGACCCAGTACTTC. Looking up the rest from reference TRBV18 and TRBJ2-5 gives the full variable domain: NAGVMQNPRHLVRRRGQEARLRCSPMKGHSHVYWYRQLPEEGLKFMVYLQKENIIDESGMPKERFSAEFPKEGPSILRIQQVVRGDSAAYFCASSQTSSQETQYFGPGTRLLVL.

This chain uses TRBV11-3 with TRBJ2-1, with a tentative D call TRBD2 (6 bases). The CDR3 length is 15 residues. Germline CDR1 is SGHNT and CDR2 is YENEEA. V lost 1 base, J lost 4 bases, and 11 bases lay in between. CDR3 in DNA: TGTGCCAGCAGCTTAGTCGGGGGAGAGTACAATGAGCAGTTCTTC. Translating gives CASSLVGGEYNEQFF.

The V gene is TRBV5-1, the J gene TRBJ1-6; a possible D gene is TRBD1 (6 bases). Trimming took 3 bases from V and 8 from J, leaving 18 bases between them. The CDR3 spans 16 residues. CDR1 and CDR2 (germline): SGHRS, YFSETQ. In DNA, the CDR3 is TGCGCCAGCAGCTCAGACACACAGGGCTTGTATTCACCCCTCCACTTT. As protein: CASSSDTQGLYSPLHF.

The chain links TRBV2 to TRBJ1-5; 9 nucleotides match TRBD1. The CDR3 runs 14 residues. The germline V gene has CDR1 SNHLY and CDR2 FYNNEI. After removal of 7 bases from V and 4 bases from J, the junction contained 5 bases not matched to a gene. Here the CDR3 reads CASTSGQGNQPQHF. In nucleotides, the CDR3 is TGTGCCAGCACTTCTGGACAGGGGAATCAGCCCCAGCATTTT.

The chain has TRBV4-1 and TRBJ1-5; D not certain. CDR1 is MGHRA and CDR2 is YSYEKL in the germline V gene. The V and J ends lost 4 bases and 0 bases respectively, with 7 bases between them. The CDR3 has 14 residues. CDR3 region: CASSRAGSNQPQHF. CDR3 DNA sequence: TGCGCCAGCAGCCGGGCGGGTAGCAATCAGCCCCAGCATTTT.